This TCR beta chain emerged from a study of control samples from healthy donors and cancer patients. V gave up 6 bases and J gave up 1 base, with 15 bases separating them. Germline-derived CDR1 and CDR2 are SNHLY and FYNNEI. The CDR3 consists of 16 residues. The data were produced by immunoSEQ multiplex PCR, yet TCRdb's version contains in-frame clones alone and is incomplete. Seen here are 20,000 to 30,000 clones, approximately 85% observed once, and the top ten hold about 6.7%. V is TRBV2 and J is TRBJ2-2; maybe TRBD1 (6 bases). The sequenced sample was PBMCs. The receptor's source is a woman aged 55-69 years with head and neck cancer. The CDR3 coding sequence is TGTGCCAGCAGGGCCCTCAGGGACAAGAACACCGGGGAGCTGTTTTTT. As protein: CASRALRDKNTGELFF. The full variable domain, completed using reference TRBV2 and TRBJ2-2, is EPEVTQTPSHQVTQMGQEVILRCVPISNHLYFYWYRQILGQKVEFLVSFYNNEISEKSEIFDDQFSVERPDGSNFTLKIRSTKLEDSAMYFCASRALRDKNTGELFFGEGSRLTVL.